This T cell receptor beta chain was retrieved from a study of blood T cell repertoires in COVID-19 (dated by TCRdb to 2020 to 2021). Regarding the research as a whole: The collaborator samples originated in the United States, Italy and Spain and spanned the acute and convalescent phases of COVID-19. The prospective study material was composed of cDNA or gDNA derived from T cells, B-cell-depleted T cells, or PBMCs. Subjects who had been exposed to COVID-19, were actively infected with it, or had recovered from it provided the deeply sampled blood TCRbeta repertoires that made up the dataset. The repertoires were released in a freely available public database intended as a resource for research on the immune response to SARS-CoV-2. Samples came from the ongoing ImmuneRACE study (first 160 participants) plus 1,254 subjects from 6 global collaborators. Sample metadata almost always included a de-identified subject ID, COVID-19 status, age in years and sex. Where available, HLA class I and class II types were taken from metadata supplied by the sample provider and were not determined by assay-based typing. Study-wide conclusions, independent of this receptor: Clinical and demographic metadata were provided uncurated, with the amount varying by source and participant.

Reading the germline V gene gives CDR1 KGHDR and CDR2 SFDVKD. V is cut by 7 bases and J by 8 bases, and the space between the germline ends is 14 bases. Reading from cysteine to phenylalanine, the CDR3 counts 13 amino acids. CDR3 DNA is the only sequence kept; it has 39 bases, read in frame from the first base. The immunoSEQ Assay, a bias-controlled multiplex PCR, was used to amplify TCRbeta CDR3 regions from genomic DNA. In the paper's pipeline: Nucleated cell counts per sample were estimated from amplification of reference gene primers within the assay. To quantify the absolute abundance of each unique TCRbeta CDR3 rearrangement, sequence reads were collapsed and filtered. Productive Simpson clonality was computed per sample as the square root of Simpson's diversity index over productive rearrangements. TCRdb retrieved this table from immuneACCESS and kept in-frame rearrangements only. Not all clones are present; in checked studies, unresolved V genes account for under half, and no reason is known for the remainder. That table furnishes V, J and clone size, whereas the DNA furnished D and trimming. A total of fewer than 65,000 clones appear in this sample, 80% to 90% of them only once. The top ten constitute over 6.5% of the sample.

About this clone itself: Its antigen remains unidentified. The sample holds no much larger clone one base away, and base qualities are not on file.

Each collaborating institution followed its own protocols to collect whole blood in K2EDTA tubes. For TCRbeta analysis, collaborators shipped samples as frozen whole blood, isolated PBMCs, or DNA extracted from either of those sample types. The receptor was isolated from a man between 60 and 75 years old with acute or convalescent COVID-19. Sequencing was performed on peripheral blood. The sequence links TRBV24-1 to TRBJ2-1, with a tentative D gene TRBD1 over 6 matching bases. The DNA sequence reads TGTGCCACCAGGGCACAGGGTATGGATGAGCAGTTCTTC. Translated, this is CATRAQGMDEQFF.